This T cell receptor (beta chain) was identified during a study of T cells in Graves' hyperthyroidism and ophthalmopathy. Study results and limitations: Patients with ophthalmopathy were separated from those with stable hyperthyroidism by a 13 V-J model.

Pregnant or lactating patients were excluded, as were those with uncontrolled infection or other autoimmune disease. This clonotype appeared a few times. What it binds is not known. Amplified regions were TCR beta CDR3 sequences from RNA transcripts. The study used the HTBI primer set for a first-round RT-PCR of the TCR CDR3. TCRdb re-called the multiplex PCR reads through MiXCR, storing one row per CDR3 protein. This sample has about 400,000 distinct CDR3 sequences, with around 15% found just once. This CDR3 spans 17 amino acids. V dropped 2 bases and J dropped 0; count of bases not matched to a gene: 9. Germline assignment: CDR1 MNHEY and CDR2 SVGEGT.

The sequence derives from a woman aged 55-69 years with Graves' ophthalmopathy. Sequenced sample: blood. The rearrangement links TRBV6-2 or TRBV6-3 to TRBJ2-7; the match to TRBD1 covers 8 bases. The CDR3 region has the DNA TGTGCCAGCAGTTACCTCTCCACCGGGACAGGCTCCTACGAGCAGTACTTC. The encoded protein is CASSYLSTGTGSYEQYF.